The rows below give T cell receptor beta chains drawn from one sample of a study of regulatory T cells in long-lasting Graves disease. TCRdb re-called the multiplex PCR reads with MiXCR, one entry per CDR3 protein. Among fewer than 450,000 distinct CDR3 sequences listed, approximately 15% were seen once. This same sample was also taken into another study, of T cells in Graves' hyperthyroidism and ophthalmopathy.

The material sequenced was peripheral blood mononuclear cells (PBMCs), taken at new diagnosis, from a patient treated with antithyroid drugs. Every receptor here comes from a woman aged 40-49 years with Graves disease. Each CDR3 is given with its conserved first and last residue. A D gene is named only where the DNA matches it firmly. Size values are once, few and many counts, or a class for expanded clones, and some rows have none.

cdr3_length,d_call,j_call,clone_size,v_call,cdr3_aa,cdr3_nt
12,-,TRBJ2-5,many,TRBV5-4,CASSLKEETQYF,TGTGCCAGCAGCTTAAAAGAAGAGACCCAGTACTTC
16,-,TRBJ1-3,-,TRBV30,CAWSGDTPISENTIYF,TGTGCCTGGAGCGGGGACACACCGATCTCTGAAAACACCATATATTTT
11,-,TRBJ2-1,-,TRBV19,CASSVGGRQFF,TGTGCCAGTAGTGTGGGGGGAAGGCAGTTCTTC
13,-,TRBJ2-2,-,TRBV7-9,CASSLASLGELFF,TGTGCCAGCAGTCTAGCCAGTTTAGGGGAGCTGTTTTTT
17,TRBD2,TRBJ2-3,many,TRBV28,CASSAIAGGGNTDTQYF,TGTGCCAGCAGTGCAATAGCGGGAGGGGGGAACACAGATACGCAGTATTTT
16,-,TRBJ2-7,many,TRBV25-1,CASSDEGRSGSYEQYF,TGTGCCAGCAGTGATGAGGGACGGTCAGGCTCCTACGAGCAGTACTTC
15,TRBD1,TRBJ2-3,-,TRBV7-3,CASSPTGGWADTQYF,TGTGCCAGCAGCCCCACAGGGGGTTGGGCAGATACGCAGTATTTT
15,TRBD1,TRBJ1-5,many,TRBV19,CASSNQGGANQPQHF,TGTGCCAGTAGTAACCAGGGGGGAGCCAATCAGCCCCAGCATTTT
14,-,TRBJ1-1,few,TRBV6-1,CASSAQQGHTEAFF,TGTGCCAGCAGTGCCCAACAGGGCCACACTGAAGCTTTCTTT
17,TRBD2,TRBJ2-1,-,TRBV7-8,CASSNTAGTSRQGEQFF,TGTGCCAGCAGCAATACCGCCGGGACTAGCCGTCAGGGTGAGCAGTTCTTC
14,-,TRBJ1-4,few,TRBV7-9,CASSLDHKDEKLFF,TGTGCCAGCAGCTTAGACCACAAGGACGAAAAACTGTTTTTT
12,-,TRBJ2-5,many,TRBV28,CAIGGLGETQYF,TGTGCCATTGGGGGGTTAGGAGAGACCCAGTACTTC
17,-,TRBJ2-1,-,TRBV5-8,CASSLLIAADNYNEQFF,TGTGCCAGCAGCTTGTTAATAGCGGCGGATAACTACAATGAGCAGTTCTTC
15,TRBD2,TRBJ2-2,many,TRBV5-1,CASSLEAGATGELFF,TGCGCCAGCAGCTTGGAAGCGGGAGCCACCGGGGAGCTGTTTTTT
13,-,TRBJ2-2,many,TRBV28,CASRLGESGELFF,TGTGCCAGCAGATTGGGGGAGTCCGGGGAGCTGTTTTTT
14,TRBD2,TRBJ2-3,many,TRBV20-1,CSARLAGEGDTQYF,TGCAGTGCTAGACTAGCGGGAGAGGGAGATACGCAGTATTTT
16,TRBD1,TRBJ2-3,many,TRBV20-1,CSARTGTGDFSDTQYF,TGCAGTGCTAGAACCGGGACAGGGGACTTCTCAGATACGCAGTATTTT